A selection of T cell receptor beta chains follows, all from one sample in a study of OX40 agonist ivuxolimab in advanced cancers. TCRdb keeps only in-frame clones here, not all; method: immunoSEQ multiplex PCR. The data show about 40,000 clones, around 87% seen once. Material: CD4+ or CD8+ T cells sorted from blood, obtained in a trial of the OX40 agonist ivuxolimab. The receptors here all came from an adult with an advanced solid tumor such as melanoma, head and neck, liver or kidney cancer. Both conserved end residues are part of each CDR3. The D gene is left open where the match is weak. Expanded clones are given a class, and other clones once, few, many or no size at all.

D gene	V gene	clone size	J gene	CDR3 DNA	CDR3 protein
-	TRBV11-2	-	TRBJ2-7	TGTGCCAGCAGCCAGGCCGTCTACGAGCAGTACTTC	CASSQAVYEQYF
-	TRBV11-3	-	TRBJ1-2	TGTGCCAGCAGCTTAGGTGAAAGGGACGAGGCCTTC	CASSLGERDEAF
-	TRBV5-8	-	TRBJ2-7	TGTGCCAGCAGCTCCTCCTACGAGCAGTACTTC	CASSSSYEQYF
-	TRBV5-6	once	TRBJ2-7	TGTGCCAGCAGCTTCAGGGACACTAGAGTAGTCCGCGAGCAGTACTTC	CASSFRDTRVVREQYF
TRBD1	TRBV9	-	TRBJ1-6	TGTGCCAGCAGCCCCCGGGACAGAAGCTCCTATAATTCACCCCTCCACTTT	CASSPRDRSSYNSPLHF
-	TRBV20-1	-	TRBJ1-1	TGCAGTGGCGCAAAGGGCACTGAAGCTTTCTTT	CSGAKGTEAFF
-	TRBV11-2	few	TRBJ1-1	TGTGCCAGCAGCTTCTGGGGGACTGAAGCTTTCTTT	CASSFWGTEAFF
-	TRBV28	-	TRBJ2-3	TGTGCCAGCAGTGGCCCCCCTAGTATAGATACGCAGTATTTT	CASSGPPSIDTQYF
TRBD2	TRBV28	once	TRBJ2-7	TGTGCCAGCAGTTTCTCTCGCGGGAGCTTATTGGTTCTACGAGGGCAGTACTTC	CASSFSRGSLLVLRGQYF
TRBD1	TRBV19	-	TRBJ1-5	TGTGCCAGTAGTTTCTTTCCCCGGGACAGGGCCGGTCAGCCCCAGCATTTT	CASSFFPRDRAGQPQHF
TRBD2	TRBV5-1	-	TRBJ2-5	TGCGCCAGCAGCTTAGGGCGGGAGGGCGAGACCCAGTACTTC	CASSLGREGETQYF
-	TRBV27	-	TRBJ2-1	TGTGCCAGCAGTTCCCGCCCCCGGGGCGGTGCTTACAATGAGCAGTTCTTC	CASSSRPRGGAYNEQFF
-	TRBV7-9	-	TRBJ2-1	TGTGCCAGCAGCTTATTGGCTAGGGCACGCTCCTACAATGAGCAGTTCTTC	CASSLLARARSYNEQFF
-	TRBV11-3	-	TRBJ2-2	TGTGCCAGCAGCTTGTCCCGGGGCGGGGAGCTGTTTTTT	CASSLSRGGELFF
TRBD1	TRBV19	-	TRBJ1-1	TGTGCCAGTAGTACCCCGGACAGGGGAGAAGCTTTCTTT	CASSTPDRGEAFF
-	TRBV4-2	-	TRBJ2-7	TGTGCCAGCAGCCAAGGCGGGAACCTCTACGAGCAGTACTTC	CASSQGGNLYEQYF
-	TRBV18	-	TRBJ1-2	TGTGCCAGCTCACGCGACGGCGGTCGGGGCTACACCTTC	CASSRDGGRGYTF
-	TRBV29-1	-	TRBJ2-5	TGCAGCGGATACCGACAGGGACTGGAGACCCAGTACTTC	CSGYRQGLETQYF
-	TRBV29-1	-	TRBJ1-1	TGCAGCGTTGAAAAGTCAGGGGTTGGTAAAGAAGCTTTCTTT	CSVEKSGVGKEAFF
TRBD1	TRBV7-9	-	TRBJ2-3	TGTGCCAGCAGCTCCGGACAGGGCCTTAGCACAGATACGCAGTATTTT	CASSSGQGLSTDTQYF
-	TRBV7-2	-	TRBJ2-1	TGTGCCAGCAGCTGGGGACTCAATGAGCAGTTCTTC	CASSWGLNEQFF
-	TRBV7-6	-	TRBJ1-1	TGTGCCAGCAGCTTATTAGGGGGTTCGGCGTTGAACACTGAAGCTTTCTTT	CASSLLGGSALNTEAFF
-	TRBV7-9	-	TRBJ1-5	TGTGCCAGCACCTTGATTGACCAGCCCCAGCATTTT	CASTLIDQPQHF
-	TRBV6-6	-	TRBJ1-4	TGTGCCAGCAGTTACTCTAGTCCTTCACGGCGCGAAAAACTGTTTTTT	CASSYSSPSRREKLFF
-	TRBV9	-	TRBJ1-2	TGTGCCAGCAGACCCCCAAGGGGGGGGGCCGATGGCTACACCTTC	CASRPPRGGADGYTF
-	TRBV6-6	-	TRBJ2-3	TGTGCCAGCAGTTACTGGGGATCTCCCACAGATACGCAGTATTTT	CASSYWGSPTDTQYF
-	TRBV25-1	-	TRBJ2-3	TGTGCCAGCGGCGTCGGGCAGGCCATCACAGATACGCAGTATTTT	CASGVGQAITDTQYF
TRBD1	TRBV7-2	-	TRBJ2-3	TGTGCCAGCAGCTCTAGCACCGGGACAGGGAAAAATACGCAGTATTTT	CASSSSTGTGKNTQYF
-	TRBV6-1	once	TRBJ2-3	TGTGCCAGCAGAGTAGACACAGGCCCCGATACGCAGTATTTT	CASRVDTGPDTQYF
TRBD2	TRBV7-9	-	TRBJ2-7	TGTGCCAGCAGCTCCCAGACTAGCGGGAGGGCCTACGAGCAGTACTTC	CASSSQTSGRAYEQYF
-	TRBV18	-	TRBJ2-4	TGTGCCAGCTCACCGGTGGAGAGGGGGAACATTCAGTACTTC	CASSPVERGNIQYF
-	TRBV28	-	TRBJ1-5	TGTGCCAGCAGTCGACTAGGGGGGGATCAGCCCCAGCATTTT	CASSRLGGDQPQHF
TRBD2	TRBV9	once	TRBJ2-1	TGTGCCAGTAGCAGGAGCGGGAGCTCCTACAATGAGCAGTTCTTC	CASSRSGSSYNEQFF
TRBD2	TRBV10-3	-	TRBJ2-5	TGTGCCATCAGTGAGGGGGCTAGCGGGAGAGGTGAGACCCAGTACTTC	CAISEGASGRGETQYF
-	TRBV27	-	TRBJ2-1	TGTGCCAGCAGTCCGGCCCCGGGACTCTTCCCCAGCTCCTACAATGAGCAGTTCTTC	CASSPAPGLFPSSYNEQFF
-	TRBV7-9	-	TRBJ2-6	TGTGCCAGCAGCCCTTTTAAGTCTGAGGCCAACGTCCTGACTTTC	CASSPFKSEANVLTF
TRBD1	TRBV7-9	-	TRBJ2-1	TGTGCCAGCAGCCCCGGAGGGACAGGAAACAATGAGCAGTTCTTC	CASSPGGTGNNEQFF
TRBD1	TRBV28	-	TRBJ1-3	TGTGCCAGCAGTTCCCCCAGTTCGACAGGGGAGGTTTCTGGAAACACCATATATTTT	CASSSPSSTGEVSGNTIYF
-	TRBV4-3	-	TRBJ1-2	TGCGCCAGCAGCCAAGTCGGGGGTAACTATGGCTACACCTTC	CASSQVGGNYGYTF
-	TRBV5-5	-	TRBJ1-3	TGTGCCAGCAGCTTGGCGGAGGGGTCAGGAAACACCATATATTTT	CASSLAEGSGNTIYF
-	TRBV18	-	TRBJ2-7	TGTGCCAGCTCACCGAAGGACCTATCCTACGAGCAGTACTTC	CASSPKDLSYEQYF
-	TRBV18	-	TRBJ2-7	TGTGCCAGCTCACGCGGACTGCCCTACGAGCAGTACTTC	CASSRGLPYEQYF
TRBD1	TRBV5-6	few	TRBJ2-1	TGTGCCAGCAGCCCGGACAGGGGGCTCGGGTACAATGAGCAGTTCTTC	CASSPDRGLGYNEQFF
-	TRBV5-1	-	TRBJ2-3	TGCGCCAGCAGCTTGGCCGAAATCACAGATACGCAGTATTTT	CASSLAEITDTQYF
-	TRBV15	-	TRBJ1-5	TGTGCCACCAGCAGACAGACCCTAAATCAGCCCCAGCATTTT	CATSRQTLNQPQHF
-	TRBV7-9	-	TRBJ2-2	TGTGCCAGCAGCTTAGCGCAGGGAAACACCGGGGAGCTGTTTTTT	CASSLAQGNTGELFF
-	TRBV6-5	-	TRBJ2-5	TGTGCCAGCAGTGATAGTGGGGGACAGACCCAGTACTTC	CASSDSGGQTQYF
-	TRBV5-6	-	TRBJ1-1	TGTGCCAGCAGCTTGGCCTTCGGGAACAGACGGAACACTGAAGCTTTCTTT	CASSLAFGNRRNTEAFF
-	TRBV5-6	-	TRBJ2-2	TGTGCCAGCAGCTTTCCGGCCACCGGGGAGCTGTTTTTT	CASSFPATGELFF
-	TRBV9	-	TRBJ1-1	TGTGCCAGCAGTAAATCCCCAGTGGGGAGGGGGACTGAAGCTTTCTTT	CASSKSPVGRGTEAFF
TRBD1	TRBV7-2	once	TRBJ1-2	TGTGCCAGCAGCTTATTTGGGACAGGGTCCGGCTACACCTTC	CASSLFGTGSGYTF
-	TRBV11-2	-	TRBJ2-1	TGTGCCAGCAACAAGCGGAACAATGAGCAGTTCTTC	CASNKRNNEQFF
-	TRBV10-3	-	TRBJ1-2	TGTGCCATCAGTGGGGGGCGCGGCTATGGCTACACCTTC	CAISGGRGYGYTF
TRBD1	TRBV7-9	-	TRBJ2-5	TGTGCCAGCAGAGAACAGGGGCTTGAAGAGACCCAGTACTTC	CASREQGLEETQYF
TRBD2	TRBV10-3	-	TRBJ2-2	TGTGCCAGCACTATTAGCGGGAGCACCGGGGAGCTGTTTTTT	CASTISGSTGELFF
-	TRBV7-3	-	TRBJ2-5	TGTGCCAGCAGCTCCACAGGGTGGGAGACCCAGTACTTC	CASSSTGWETQYF